This T cell receptor (beta chain) originates from a study of shared clonotypes between healthy human individuals. On this clone: Its antigen is still unknown.

Trimming took 10 bases from V and 4 from J; bases not matched to a gene: 12. This CDR3 region has 14 residues. Germline V gene lookup returns CDR1 LNHDA and CDR2 SQIVND (reference sequence). Notes on the study in general: Memory subsets generally showed lower estimated richness than naive subsets.

Measured with immunoSEQ multiplex PCR; TCRdb has only the in-frame clones, and not every one. The sample lists some 200,000 clones, 90% to 95% occurring once. Sequencing input: naive CD4+ T cells sorted from blood. As for subset: CD45RA+ positively selected. This receptor was obtained from a woman in her 30s in good health. This sequence joins TRBV19 and TRBJ2-7, with 8 bases that match TRBD1. The CDR3, as DNA: TGTGCCACCACATCACGACAGGGGCTGTACGAGCAGTACTTC. Translated: CATTSRQGLYEQYF.